This T cell receptor (beta chain) is drawn from a study of blood T cell repertoires in COVID-19. The junction had 7 bases not matched to a gene; V was cut back by 8 bases and J by 8 bases. CDR1 and CDR2 from the germline V gene are GTSNPN and SVGIG (reference sequence). CDR3 size: 12 residues. Per the authors' pipeline: Counts of nucleated cells, estimated from reference gene primer amplification, were obtained. Some clones are missing from TCRdb's copy, which holds only in-frame ones; the method was immunoSEQ multiplex PCR. V and J calls and clone size are given by that table; D and trimming were obtained from the DNA. The table has under 200,000 clones, around four fifths seen once. The table lists this clone with a count of one.

The clonotype originates from a woman in her 70s with COVID-19, enrolled during active disease. Sequencing input: peripheral blood. The genes are TRBV30 and TRBJ2-1; 9 bases line up with TRBD1. The CDR3 is CASGDRAYEQFF. The CDR3 DNA reads as TGTGCCAGCGGGGACAGGGCATATGAGCAGTTCTTC.